This T cell receptor beta chain is drawn from a study of memory CD8 T cells in hepatitis C reinfection. Germline-derived CDR1 and CDR2 are GTSNPN and SVGIG (reference sequence). This CDR3 has 14 residues. This clone showed up just once. A read error may account for a junction end that differs from germline. The repertoire was sequenced with immunoSEQ multiplex PCR; TCRdb's copy has only in-frame clones and lacks some. The sample shows some 50,000 clones, 85% to 90% of them seen only once. Noted time point: late/post reinfection, 12 to 24 weeks after detection. No in vitro expansion preceded TCR sequencing of the sorted cells. A couple of donors provided sorted CD3+ CD8+ CD45RO- naive CD8 T cells at all three reinfection time points.

Input material: naive CD8+ T cells sorted from blood. V and J are TRBV30 and TRBJ2-5, with D tentatively TRBD2 (6 bases). The receptor's source is a man between 18 and 29 years old with hepatitis C virus infection. CDR3 loop: CAWSVAGNQETQYF. The DNA for the CDR3 is TGTGCCTGGAGTGTTGCGGGGAACCAGGAGACCCAGTACTTC.